Shown below are 9 T cell receptor beta chains from a single sample sequenced in a study of T cell responses to AZD1222 COVID-19 vaccine. Data came from immunoSEQ multiplex PCR; TCRdb stores just in-frame clones and leaves some out. The sample lists 100,000 to 150,000 clones, around nine tenths occurring once. This sample comprised peripheral blood, obtained on day 0 of AZD1222 vaccination. Source of these receptors: an adult in good health.

This chain joins TRBV13 and TRBJ1-2, with D maybe TRBD1 (6 bases). Germline V gene data show CDR1 as PRHDT and CDR2 as FYEKMQ (reference sequence). Trimming removed 6 bases at V and 4 bases at J, with 18 bases between. CDR3 length: 15 amino acids. The CDR3 loop reads CASRSRTEAPYGYTF. As DNA, the CDR3 is TGTGCCAGCAGATCTAGGACAGAGGCACCCTATGGCTACACCTTC.

The gene calls are TRBV6-5 and TRBJ1-2; D gene unclear. Germline CDR1 and CDR2: MNHEY and SVGAGI. Deletions cut 7 bases from V and 0 bases from J, with 12 bases between. The CDR3 has 14 residues. The CDR3 region is CASKVPTPNYGYTF. Here the CDR3 DNA reads TGTGCCAGCAAGGTCCCAACCCCTAACTATGGCTACACCTTC.

V usage is TRBV10-2 and J usage is TRBJ2-1; 12 positions agree with TRBD2. V lost 8 bases to trimming and J lost 8 bases; unmatched junction nucleotides: 10. The CDR3 is 15 residues long. Looked up from germline, CDR1 is WSHSY and CDR2 is SAAADI. The CDR3 nucleotides are TGCGCCAGCTCGACTAGCGGGGGAACCCTCGATGAGCAGTTCTTC. Its protein is CASSTSGGTLDEQFF.

The genes are TRBV6-5 and TRBJ1-4; D possibly corresponds to TRBD1 (5 bases). CDR3 length equals 14 residues. The germline V and J ends were trimmed by 7 bases and 8 bases, with 17 bases remaining between them. CDR1 MNHEY and CDR2 SVGAGI come from the germline V gene. The CDR3 reads CASKSGTHEEKLFF. CDR3 DNA: TGTGCCAGCAAATCCGGGACCCATGAAGAAAAACTGTTTTTT.

The chain uses TRBV6-5 and TRBJ2-7; possibly TRBD2 for D (5 bases). CDR3 length equals 14 residues. The germline V gene encodes CDR1 MNHEY and CDR2 SVGAGI. V lost 2 bases, J lost 4 bases, and 12 bases lay in between. The CDR3 sequence: CASSYRRGGYEQYF. The CDR3 nucleotides are TGTGCCAGCAGTTACCGTCGGGGTGGTTACGAGCAGTACTTC.

V is TRBV6-5 and J is TRBJ1-5; tentatively, D is TRBD1 (5 bases). The CDR3 has 14 residues. Germline loops: CDR1 MNHEY, CDR2 SVGAGI. V dropped 3 bases and J dropped 5 bases, with 11 bases sitting between them. The CDR3 region has the DNA TGTGCCAGCAGTTATTCAGGGAGGGATCAGCCCCAGCATTTT. Translating gives CASSYSGRDQPQHF.

This rearrangement joins TRBV19 to TRBJ1-4; D not resolved. V shed 7 bases and J shed 1 base, with 10 bases lying between them. CDR1 and CDR2 (germline): LNHDA, SQIVND (reference sequence). The CDR3 extends over 14 amino acids. As DNA, the CDR3 is TGTGCCAGTAACTCTGGAGGAACTAATGAAAAACTGTTTTTT. This sequence encodes CASNSGGTNEKLFF.

The chain is built from TRBV12-3 or TRBV12-4 and TRBJ2-4; perhaps TRBD2 as D (7 bases). V lost 6 bases and J 8 bases, leaving 11 bases between the germline ends. The CDR3 is made up of 12 amino acids. CDR3 sequence: CASRGGLYIQYF. The CDR3 DNA follows: TGTGCCAGCAGGGGGGGGCTATACATTCAGTACTTC.

The chain joins TRBV19 to TRBJ2-1; D may be TRBD1 or TRBD2 (6 bases each). V dropped 6 bases and J dropped 6 bases, with 12 bases sitting between them. CDR3 length equals 13 residues. Germline V lookup: CDR1 LNHDA, CDR2 SQIVND (reference sequence). Here the CDR3 reads CASRQQGGNEQFF. The CDR3 coding sequence is TGTGCCAGTAGGCAACAGGGAGGCAATGAGCAGTTCTTC. Looking up the rest from reference TRBV19 and TRBJ2-1 gives the full variable domain: DGGITQSPKYLFRKEGQNVTLSCEQNLNHDAMYWYRQDPGQGLRLIYYSQIVNDFQKGDIAEGYSVSREKKESFPLTVTSAQKNPTAFYLCASRQQGGNEQFFGPGTRLTVL.